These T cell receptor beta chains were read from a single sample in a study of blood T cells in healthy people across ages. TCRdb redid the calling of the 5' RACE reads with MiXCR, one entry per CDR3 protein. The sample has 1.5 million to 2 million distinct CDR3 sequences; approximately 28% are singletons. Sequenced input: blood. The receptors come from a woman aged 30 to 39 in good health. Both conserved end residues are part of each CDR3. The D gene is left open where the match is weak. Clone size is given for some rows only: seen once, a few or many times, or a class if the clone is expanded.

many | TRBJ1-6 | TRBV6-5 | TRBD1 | CASSPRQGAKNSPLHF | TGTGCCAGCAGCCCTAGACAGGGGGCGAAGAATTCACCCCTCCACTTT
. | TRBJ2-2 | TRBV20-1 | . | CSAGPPGATTGELFF | TGCAGTGCTGGGCCGCCAGGGGCGACCACCGGGGAGCTGTTTTTT
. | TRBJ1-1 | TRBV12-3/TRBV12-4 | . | CASSFDSLDTEAFF | TGTGCCAGCAGTTTCGACAGTCTGGACACTGAAGCTTTCTTT
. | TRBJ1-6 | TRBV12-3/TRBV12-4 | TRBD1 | CASSGTEESPLHF | TGTGCTAGCAGCGGGACAGAGGAGTCACCCCTCCACTTT
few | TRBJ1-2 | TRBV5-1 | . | CASSSDASYGYTF | TGCGCCAGCAGTTCCGACGCAAGCTATGGCTACACCTTC
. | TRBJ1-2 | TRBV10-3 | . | CAISGGPGASGYTF | TGTGCCATCAGTGGAGGACCCGGGGCTTCGGGCTACACCTTC
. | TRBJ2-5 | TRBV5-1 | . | CASSLDSGETQYF | TGCGCCAGCAGCTTGGATTCCGGAGAGACCCAGTACTTC
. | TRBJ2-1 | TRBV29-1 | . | CSAADFNNEQFF | TGCAGCGCCGCGGACTTCAACAATGAGCAGTTCTTC
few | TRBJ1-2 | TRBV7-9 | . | CASSDPTGFYGYTF | TGTGCCAGCAGTGACCCGACAGGCTTCTATGGCTACACCTTC
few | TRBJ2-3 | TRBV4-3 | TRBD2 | CASSQSSGLGSTDTQYF | TGCGCCAGCAGCCAATCTAGCGGGTTAGGTTCGACAGATACGCAGTATTTT
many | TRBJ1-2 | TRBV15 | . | CATSRDRTNSGYTF | TGTGCCACCAGCAGAGATCGGACAAACTCTGGCTACACCTTC
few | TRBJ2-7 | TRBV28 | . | CATQTSLVYEQYF | TGTGCCACACAGACATCCTTGGTCTACGAGCAGTACTTC
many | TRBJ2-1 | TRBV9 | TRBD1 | CASSVGTGRNEQFF | TGTGCCAGCAGCGTCGGGACAGGGCGCAATGAGCAGTTCTTC
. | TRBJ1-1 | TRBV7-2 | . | CASSLARTTEAFF | TGTGCCAGCAGCTTAGCTAGGACCACTGAAGCTTTCTTT
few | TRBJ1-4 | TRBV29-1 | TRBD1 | CSVEGAYQGAREKLFF | TGCAGCGTTGAAGGGGCCTACCAGGGGGCTCGTGAAAAACTGTTTTTT
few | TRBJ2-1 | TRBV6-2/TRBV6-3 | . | CATTEEAGTGFEQFF | TGTGCCACCACGGAAGAAGCGGGTACTGGCTTTGAGCAGTTCTTC
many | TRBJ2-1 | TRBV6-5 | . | CASSYSGANEQFF | TGTGCCAGCAGTTACTCGGGAGCGAATGAGCAGTTCTTC